This T cell receptor (beta chain) was identified during a study of cytomegalovirus exposure and HLA in healthy donors. Study-level information: Tens of millions of unique TCR sequences came from HLA-typed donors in an early release. Most donors, about 77% of some 400 genotyped, fell in the Caucasian-associated ancestry cluster.

It was with 60 Vbeta and 13 Jbeta primers that the PCR ran. Profiling relied on immunoSEQ multiplex PCR, and the TCRdb table lists in-frame clones only, not all of them. This table holds a few hundred thousand clones, 84% found once. Study results and limitations: Researchers catalogued about 150 TCR beta chains as cytomegalovirus-associated. Testing in vitro showed a few CMV-associated chains specific for CMV antigens.

Germline V gene data show CDR1 as SGHVS and CDR2 as FNYEAQ. This CDR3 spans 13 amino acids. Trimming pared 1 base from V and 3 bases from J, leaving 4 bases between. About this clone itself: Its target is not known.

Sequencing was carried out using PBMCs. The TCR originated in a woman aged 35 to 49 in good health and CMV-seropositive. The chain carries TRBV7-6 and TRBJ1-5; D gene uncertain. CDR3 sequence reads: CASSLVLNQPQHF. The CDR3 DNA reads as TGTGCCAGCAGCTTAGTCCTCAATCAGCCCCAGCATTTT.